The sample holds many counts of the clone carrying this T cell receptor beta chain. The data originate from a study of spatial heterogeneity in lung cancer. Time point: sample taken at primary tumor resection. Whole RNA, which was extracted from tumor, nontumor lung tissue or frozen PBMC, was sequenced without any cell sorting. There were some 76 donors, all of them untreated patients with early-stage non-small cell lung cancer. TCRdb processed the 5' RACE reads anew with MiXCR; each CDR3 protein has one entry. The sample shows some 8,000 distinct CDR3 sequences, 5.4% of them seen only once. This CDR3 has 16 amino acids. Germline CDR1 LGHDT, CDR2 YNNKEL (reference sequence). Between the trimmed V and J ends, which lost 1 base and 0 bases, there was a span of 11 bases.

Sequencing used PBMCs, obtained at surgery. The sequence was obtained from a male donor with early-stage non-small cell lung cancer. The chain has TRBV3-1 and TRBJ2-3; D is unresolved. The CDR3 region has the DNA TGTGCCAGCAGCCAAGTTTTGCTCTCTAGCACAGATACGCAGTATTTT. Translated: CASSQVLLSSTDTQYF.